This record covers a single T cell receptor (beta chain). Authors' methods: Estimation of nucleated cell counts relied on the amplification of reference gene primers. Profiled with immunoSEQ multiplex PCR; TCRdb holds only in-frame clones, not every one. That table furnishes V, J and clone size, whereas the DNA furnished D and trimming. The table shows around 200,000 clones, with about 86% occurring only once. Per germline, CDR1 MNHEY and CDR2 SVGAGI. This CDR3 spans 13 amino acids. With 6 bases removed from V and 4 bases from J, the gap between germline ends came to 10 bases. This entry comes from a study of blood T cell repertoires in COVID-19. Background on the study: Acute and convalescent COVID-19 specimens originated in the United States, Italy and Spain.

Enrolled through a virtual design, the participants were between 18 and 89 years of age and came from 24 US areas. Exposed enrollees encountered a COVID-19 case at some point within 2 weeks before study entry. This receptor was identified in a woman in her twenties or thirties who had been exposed to COVID-19. Sequencing was done on a sample of PBMCs or T cells enriched from blood (not recorded which). The J gene is TRBJ1-5, the V gene TRBV6-5; tentative D call: TRBD1 (6 bases). CDR3 in amino acids: CASRTGINQPQHF. The CDR3 region has the DNA TGTGCCAGCAGGACAGGAATAAATCAGCCCCAGCATTTT.